A single T cell receptor (beta chain) is shown here with its context. Its target is unknown. TCRdb itself ran the 5' RACE reads through MiXCR, one entry per CDR3 protein. The data contain roughly 540,000 distinct CDR3 sequences, roughly 21% of them singletons. The sample comes from a study of identical twins. Overall study results and limits: There was more out-of-frame TCR alpha sharing in monozygotic twins than models estimated. Invariant MAIT and iNKT cells could partly confound zero-insertion analyses.

This same sample was also part of a study on T cells expressing NK-cell markers.

The sequence came from a woman aged 18-29 years in good health. Sequenced input: CD4+ T cells sorted from blood.

CDR3: CASSGGAGGNIQYF. Written as DNA, the CDR3 is TGTGCCAGCAGCGGTGGGGCGGGCGGTAACATTCAGTACTTC. This chain connects TRBV5-5 to TRBJ2-4, with D perhaps assigned TRBD1 or TRBD2 (5 bases each). The V end was cut by 4 bases, the J end by 7 bases, with 15 bases between. The CDR3 is 14 residues long. Per the germline V gene, CDR1 is SGHKS and CDR2 is YYEKEE (reference sequence).